This T cell receptor beta chain came from a study of OX40 agonist ivuxolimab in advanced cancers. Background for the entire study: The costimulatory receptor OX40 (CD134) was targeted by ivuxolimab, a fully human IgG2 agonistic monoclonal antibody. Intravenous ivuxolimab was administered to patients every 2 weeks at six dose levels: 0.01, 0.1, 0.3, 1.5, 3 and 10 mg/kg. Of the 50 or so patients in dose escalation, about 20 had hepatocellular carcinoma, some 15 had melanoma, 9 had renal cell carcinoma and 9 had head and neck cancer. In the dose-escalation cohort, roughly four fifths of patients were male, and the mean age was about 55 years, with a range of roughly 20 to 80. Prior anti-PD-1, anti-PD-L1 or anti-CTLA-4 therapy was permitted, and about two fifths of dose-escalation patients had received checkpoint inhibitors. Partial responses occurred in three dose-escalation patients, of whom one had hepatocellular carcinoma and two had cutaneous melanoma. Peripheral TCRbeta sequencing aimed to test whether ivuxolimab altered TCR sequence diversity and caused clonal T-cell expansion. The paper describes the monotherapy dose-escalation part (N of about 47 patients) of the phase I trial of ivuxolimab. The investigation overall reported the following: Low levels of normalized T-cell clonal expansion were also seen in some patients who did not respond. Partial responders in the 0.1-3.0 mg/kg groups had among the lowest normalized peripheral clonal expansion, especially among CD8+ T cells. After ivuxolimab, more expanded clones were found on average in CD8+ T cells than in CD4+ T cells. The antigen specificity of the clonally expanded peripheral T cells was not determined. Clonal expansion of both CD4+ and CD8+ blood T cells was observed from baseline to week 6 at doses 0.1 to 3.0 mg/kg.

The trial excluded patients who had a history of autoimmune disease or were on systemic immunosuppression. In every dose cohort, peripheral blood was drawn for TCR sequencing at baseline, cycle 4 day 1, and cycle 7 day 1. The samples were drawn from a first-in-human, open-label, multicenter phase I dose-escalation trial of ivuxolimab. The trial enrolled adults with locally advanced or metastatic head and neck squamous cell, hepatocellular, melanoma or renal cell carcinoma. Before TCR sequencing, CD4+ T cells and CD8+ T cells were sorted from peripheral blood as separate populations. V and J are trimmed by 6 bases and 0 bases, and the gene matches miss 5 bases of the junction. Taken from cysteine to phenylalanine, the CDR3 has 15 residues. Of all the DNA, just the CDR3 is kept, 45 bases in frame from base 1. CDR1 is given as SNHLY and CDR2 as FYNNEI, both from the germline V gene. A few counts support this clone. Its antigen specificity is not known. No clone much larger than this one lies a single base away; base qualities are absent.

Genomic DNA was extracted from sorted cells for sequencing of the TCRbeta CDR3 region. The immunoSEQ Assay was used for sequencing of TCRbeta CDR3 regions. Entries here come from immuneACCESS through TCRdb and include only in-frame sequences with V and J called. Some clones fail to appear in such tables; in the studies checked, an unresolved V gene covers under half of the shortfall, and the cause of the remainder is unknown. The sample has about 63,000 clones on record, around 87% of them singletons. The ten largest account for about a tenth of the sample. The chain is assembled from TRBV2 and TRBJ1-3, with 7 middle bases fitting TRBD1. The sequence derives from an adult with an advanced solid tumor such as melanoma, head and neck, liver or kidney cancer. The specimen comprised CD4+ or CD8+ T cells sorted from blood, sampled in a trial of the OX40 agonist ivuxolimab. The CDR3 here reads CASRDRTSSGNTIYF. The DNA reads TGTGCCAGCAGGGACAGGACCTCCTCTGGAAACACCATATATTTT.